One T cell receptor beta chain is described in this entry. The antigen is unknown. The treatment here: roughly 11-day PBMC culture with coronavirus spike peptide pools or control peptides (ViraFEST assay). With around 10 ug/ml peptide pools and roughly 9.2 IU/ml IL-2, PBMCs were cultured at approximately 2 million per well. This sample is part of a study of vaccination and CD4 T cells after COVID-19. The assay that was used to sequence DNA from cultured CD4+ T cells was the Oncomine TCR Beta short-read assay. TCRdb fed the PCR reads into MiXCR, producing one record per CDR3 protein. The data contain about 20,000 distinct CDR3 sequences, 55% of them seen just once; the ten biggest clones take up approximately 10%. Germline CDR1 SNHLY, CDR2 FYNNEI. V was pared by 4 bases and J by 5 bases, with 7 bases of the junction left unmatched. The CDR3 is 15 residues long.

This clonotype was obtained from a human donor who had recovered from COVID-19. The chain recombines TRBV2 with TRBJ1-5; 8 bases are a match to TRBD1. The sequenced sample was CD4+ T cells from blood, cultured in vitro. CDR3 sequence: CASSALGQADQPQHF. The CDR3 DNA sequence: TGTGCCAGCAGTGCTCTGGGACAGGCTGATCAGCCCCAGCATTTT.